What follows are 15 T cell receptor beta chains derived from one specimen sequenced in a study of T cell repertoires in ileal Crohn's disease. TCRdb's copy holds only in-frame clones and misses some; the assay was immunoSEQ multiplex PCR. Here the sample spans thousands of clones, roughly 80% being singletons. Sequenced sample: ileal tissue. The source is an adult with Crohn's disease.

The chain combines TRBV19 with TRBJ1-2, with 7 bases aligning to TRBD1. The germline V gene encodes CDR1 LNHDA and CDR2 SQIVND (reference sequence). The CDR3 spans 16 residues. The V gene end was trimmed by 3 bases and the J gene end by 3 bases; junction bases not matched to a gene: 10. CDR3 coding DNA: TGTGCCAGTAGTATCCCCGAGGGGGCGGGCTACTATGGCTACACCTTC. Translating gives CASSIPEGAGYYGYTF.

The genes are TRBV27 and TRBJ2-3, with TRBD2 identical over 7 bases. The J segment lost 1 base and the V segment lost 5 bases, leaving 12 bases of the junction unmatched. The CDR3 is 17 residues long. Looked up from germline, CDR1 is MNHEY and CDR2 is SMNVEV (reference sequence). The CDR3 spells CASSRLGAGTGTDTQYF. The CDR3 DNA sequence: TGTGCCAGCAGTCGATTAGGAGCGGGGACTGGCACAGATACGCAGTATTTT.

The chain carries TRBV27 and TRBJ2-7; 10 nucleotides align to TRBD2. CDR1 is MNHEY and CDR2 is SMNVEV in the germline V gene (reference sequence). This CDR3 is 15 amino acids long. Trimming took 4 bases from V and 2 from J; bases not matched to a gene: 5. The CDR3 nucleotides read TGTGCCAGCAGTTGGGTCACTAGCGGGACCTACGAGCAGTACTTC. Its translation: CASSWVTSGTYEQYF.

DNA of the CDR3: TGTGCCAGCTCACCGATCAATTTAGTCGGAAACACCATATATTTT. Its translation: CASSPINLVGNTIYF. J is TRBJ1-3 and V is TRBV18; no firm D call. Germline V gene sequence: CDR1 KGHSH, CDR2 LQKENI. The V and J ends lost 3 bases and 4 bases respectively, with 13 bases between them. This CDR3 region has 15 residues.

This chain links TRBV4-1 with TRBJ2-7; TRBD2 agrees at 11 bases. Looked up from germline, CDR1 is MGHRA and CDR2 is YSYEKL. J was trimmed by 2 bases and V by 4 bases; bases with no gene match: 4. This CDR3 spans 15 amino acids. CDR3 protein: CASSPIAGGPYEQYF. CDR3 nucleotide sequence: TGCGCCAGCAGCCCTATAGCGGGAGGGCCCTACGAGCAGTACTTC.

This chain links TRBV5-6 with TRBJ1-1, with 9 bases matching TRBD1. CDR3 size: 15 residues. V dropped 4 bases and J dropped 5; count of bases not matched to a gene: 9. The V gene's germline CDR1 is SGHDT and CDR2 YYEEEE. CDR3 region: CASSITGTGWTEAFF. DNA for the CDR3: TGTGCCAGCAGCATAACCGGGACAGGGTGGACTGAAGCTTTCTTT.

This clone is a singleton in its sample. This chain connects TRBV29-1 to TRBJ2-5; TRBD2 matches 9 bases. Germline V lookup: CDR1 SQVTM, CDR2 ANQGSEA. CDR3 length: 13 amino acids. The junction had 4 bases not matched to a gene; V was cut back by 3 bases and J by 5 bases. The CDR3 sequence: CSVEGTSPETQYF. Written as DNA, the CDR3 is TGCAGCGTTGAGGGGACTAGCCCCGAGACCCAGTACTTC.

This sequence joins TRBV28 and TRBJ2-1; TRBD2 aligns across 9 bases. This CDR3 has 18 residues. Germline CDR1 reads MDHEN; CDR2 reads SYDVKM. Germline trimming cut 4 bases from V and 1 base from J; bases unmatched to any gene: 11. The CDR3 sequence is CASSWAGSGSPSYNEQFF. CDR3 sequence (DNA): TGTGCCAGCAGTTGGGCGGGTAGCGGGAGTCCATCCTACAATGAGCAGTTCTTC.

This clone was detected a few times. The chain has TRBV5-8 and TRBJ2-7, with a weak D call TRBD2 (5 bases). Trimming stripped 3 bases from V and 2 bases from J, with 9 bases between. The CDR3 is 13 amino acids. The germline gives CDR1 SGHTS, CDR2 YDEGEE. CDR3 sequence (DNA): TGTGCCAGCAGCTCTGGGAGCACCTACGAGCAGTACTTC. This translates into CASSSGSTYEQYF.

V and J are TRBV7-9 and TRBJ2-2; 12 nucleotides align to TRBD2. Germline V gives CDR1 SEHNR, CDR2 FQNEAQ (reference sequence). Trimming took 9 bases from V and 3 from J; bases not matched to a gene: 8. This CDR3 contains 16 residues. The CDR3 nucleotides read TGTGCCAGTGATACTAGCGGGAGGAAGGACACCGGGGAGCTGTTTTTT. Translating it yields CASDTSGRKDTGELFF. The variable domain in full, completed from reference TRBV7-9 and TRBJ2-2, reads DTGVSQNPRHKITKRGQNVTFRCDPISEHNRLYWYRQTLGQGPEFLTYFQNEAQLEKSRLLSDRFSAERPKGSFSTLEIQRTEQGDSAMYLCASDTSGRKDTGELFFGEGSRLTVL.

The J gene is TRBJ2-7, the V gene TRBV5-1; D not certain. CDR3 length: 13 amino acids. Trimming pared 1 base from V and 1 base from J, leaving 6 bases between. CDR1 is SGHRS and CDR2 is YFSETQ in the germline V gene. The CDR3 reads CASSLTVSYEQYF. CDR3 coding DNA: TGCGCCAGCAGCTTGACAGTTTCCTACGAGCAGTACTTC.

This clone was observed a few times. The genes are TRBV10-2 and TRBJ2-7; 10 positions match TRBD1. There are 15 residues in the CDR3. V was pared by 4 bases and J by 5 bases, with 8 bases of the junction left unmatched. CDR1 and CDR2 (germline): WSHSY, SAAADI. The CDR3 here is CASSANRDRGNEQYF. The CDR3 DNA sequence: TGCGCCAGCAGTGCCAACCGGGACAGGGGCAACGAGCAGTACTTC.

This CDR3 reads CASRTASTDTQYF. CDR3 coding DNA: TGTGCCAGCAGGACAGCTAGCACAGATACGCAGTATTTT. V and J are TRBV6-5 and TRBJ2-3; D may be TRBD1 (5 bases). Germline lookup yields CDR1 MNHEY and CDR2 SVGAGI. The length of the CDR3 is 13 residues. Trimming left V 6 bases short and J 0 bases short, with 7 bases between.

This clone was seen only a few times. The conserved final phenylalanine or tryptophan is absent from the CDR3, which likely points to a read error. The limits of the CDR3 on the DNA are not certain, so only TCRdb's listed CDR3 is given. The chain couples TRBV20-1 to TRBJ1-1. The CDR3 has 9 residues if both end residues are counted. The germline gives CDR1 DFQATT, CDR2 SNEGSKA (reference sequence). CDR3: CSARGVTPL.

This chain uses TRBV2 with TRBJ2-1; the D gene is possibly TRBD2 (5 bases). CDR3 length: 16 residues. Germline assignment: CDR1 SNHLY and CDR2 FYNNEI. The V end lost 8 bases, the J end lost 0 bases, and 17 bases lay between the germline ends. The CDR3 bases are TGTGCCAGCGTCTATCCGGAGCGGACCTCCTACAATGAGCAGTTCTTC. Translating gives CASVYPERTSYNEQFF.